This TCR beta chain emerged from a study of human T cells and chemical hapten exposure. In the study overall: DPC at 2% was the sensitizing agent, placed on 2 cm by 2 cm of upper inner arm skin. Each patient's scalp received weekly diphenylcyclopropenone throughout the approximately 24-week study.

Specified time point: patch test 2, 6 weeks after DPC sensitization. The treatment: therapeutic diphenylcyclopropenone sensitization with weekly scalp DPC. Whole blood that had not been fractionated was the source of extracted total RNA. This clonotype was counted at least ten times. Its target is not known. Each CDR3 protein is one row after TCRdb ran MiXCR on the RACE reads. There are tens of thousands of distinct CDR3 sequences in the sample; over 6.5% occur only once, and around 3.5% lies in the top ten. Study-level findings and limits: The formation of large CDR3 similarity clusters by expanded TCRs significantly exceeded that of controls.

V lost 4 bases to trimming and J lost 0 bases, with 10 bases between them. This CDR3 comprises 14 residues. Germline V gene lookup returns CDR1 SGDLS and CDR2 YYNGEE. The material was whole blood, obtained in connection with sensitization to the hapten diphenylcyclopropenone (DPC). The receptor was derived from a woman between 45 and 65 years old with alopecia areata. Some clones in this sample may be carry-over from other donors' samples. The chain has TRBV9 and TRBJ1-2; no reliable D call. Written as DNA, the CDR3 is TGTGCCAGCAGCCCCGGCGGCGCTAACTATGGCTACACCTTC. Translating it yields CASSPGGANYGYTF.